This TCR beta chain comes out of a study of cytomegalovirus exposure and HLA in healthy donors. The study did not record CMV serostatus for this donor. The CDR3 has 15 amino acids. With 4 bases removed from V and 5 bases from J, the gap between germline ends came to 18 bases. The V gene's germline CDR1 is SGHTA and CDR2 FQGTGA. The PCR used 60 Vbeta and 13 Jbeta primers. The data were produced by immunoSEQ multiplex PCR, yet TCRdb's version contains in-frame clones alone and is incomplete. The sample holds 200,000 to 250,000 clones, under 90% seen once. Study findings and constraints: Rates of TCR association differed by HLA locus in a later analysis, with DRB1 highest and HLA-C lowest. Immune exposure data for these donors was limited to CMV serostatus. Later work associated fewer than 20,000 TCR beta sequences with HLA alleles at 0.05 false discovery rate.

As to this clone: Antigen: not known.

The chain is built from TRBV7-3 and TRBJ2-7; a possible D gene is TRBD2 (6 bases). This receptor was obtained from a human donor in good health. Sequencing was carried out using PBMCs. CDR3 residues: CASSSRGGRVDEQYF. In nucleotides, the CDR3 is TGTGCCAGCAGCTCACGGGGAGGAAGGGTCGACGAGCAGTACTTC.